Listed here are 20 T cell receptor beta chains from one sample, sequenced in a study of breast tumors, draining lymph nodes, adjacent tissues. One entry per CDR3 protein results from TCRdb running MiXCR on the multiplex PCR reads. The sample has over 20,000 distinct CDR3 sequences, around three fifths seen once; the top ten hold roughly 19%. The sample consisted of tumor-adjacent breast tissue. The origin of the receptors is a female donor with breast cancer. Some clones in this sample may be carry-over from other donors' samples.

This clonotype was picked up many times. This chain connects TRBV20-1 to TRBJ2-1; D gene uncertain. CDR1 and CDR2 (germline): DFQATT, SNEGSKA (reference sequence). V lost 2 bases and J lost 4, with 12 bases in between. The CDR3 is made up of 14 amino acids. CDR3 bases: TGCAGTGCTAGATCCCCCCGAAGGTACAATGAGCAGTTCTTC. Translation: CSARSPRRYNEQFF.

By share, this clonotype counts as medium-sized. This chain links TRBV6-2 or TRBV6-3 with TRBJ2-1, with D perhaps matching TRBD2 (5 bases). Germline V CDR1 and CDR2: MNHEY, SVGEGT. Trimming removed 8 bases at V and 1 base at J, with 21 bases between. This CDR3 has 17 residues. The CDR3 region is CASYPRAGSSSYNEQFF. CDR3 nucleotides: TGTGCCAGCTACCCTAGGGCGGGCTCCTCATCCTACAATGAGCAGTTCTTC.

This clonotype is categorized as medium-sized. The chain combines TRBV7-2 with TRBJ2-6; D possibly corresponds to TRBD1 (6 bases). This CDR3 comprises 18 residues. Trimming left V 5 bases short and J 0 bases short, with 17 bases between. Germline CDR1 and CDR2: SGHTA and FQGNSA. CDR3 bases: TGTGCCAGCAGCCAAGGCCCAGGGGCCCACTCTGGGGCCAACGTCCTGACTTTC. It yields the protein CASSQGPGAHSGANVLTF.

This chain joins TRBV7-9 and TRBJ2-7, with no clear D. The germline V gene has CDR1 SEHNR and CDR2 FQNEAQ (reference sequence). The length of the CDR3 is 14 residues. Trimming shortened V by 0 bases and J by 2 bases, and 8 bases separated the two germline ends. Here the CDR3 DNA reads TGTGCCAGCAGCTTAGCACGCTACCCCTACGAGCAGTACTTC. Protein product: CASSLARYPYEQYF.

V and J are TRBV15 and TRBJ2-7; TRBD2 aligns across 11 bases. The CDR3 runs 15 residues. Trimming at V came to 0 bases and at J to 10 bases, leaving 8 bases not matched to a gene. Germline CDR1 reads LNHNV; CDR2 reads YYDKDF (reference sequence). CDR3 sequence reads: CATSREASGGQEQYF. The DNA of the CDR3 is TGTGCCACCAGCAGAGAAGCTAGCGGGGGGCAGGAACAGTACTTC.

This clonotype was detected many times. The rearrangement uses TRBV5-1 and TRBJ2-1; D might be TRBD1 or TRBD2, each matching 5 bases. V lost 4 bases and J 5 bases, leaving 13 bases between the germline ends. Germline loops: CDR1 SGHRS, CDR2 YFSETQ. CDR3 size: 14 residues. CDR3 sequence reads: CASSMGVDDNEQFF. The CDR3 bases are TGCGCCAGCAGCATGGGGGTTGACGACAATGAGCAGTTCTTC.

This sequence joins TRBV2 and TRBJ2-2; D unclear. The CDR3 contains 13 residues. V was cut by 3 bases and J by 1 base, with 3 bases left in between. Germline V lookup: CDR1 SNHLY, CDR2 FYNNEI. The CDR3: CASSEENTGELFF. For the CDR3, the DNA is TGTGCCAGCAGTGAGGAGAACACCGGGGAGCTGTTTTTT. The full variable domain, completed using reference TRBV2 and TRBJ2-2, is EPEVTQTPSHQVTQMGQEVILRCVPISNHLYFYWYRQILGQKVEFLVSFYNNEISEKSEIFDDQFSVERPDGSNFTLKIRSTKLEDSAMYFCASSEENTGELFFGEGSRLTVL.

The V call is TRBV11-3, the J call TRBJ1-3; D gene uncertain. Germline assignment: CDR1 SGHNT and CDR2 YENEEA. The CDR3 spans 13 residues. Between the trimmed V and J ends, which lost 7 bases and 0 bases, there was a span of 7 bases. As DNA, the CDR3 is TGTGCCAGCACCTCGAACTCTGGAAACACCATATATTTT. Residues: CASTSNSGNTIYF.

The gene calls are TRBV20-1 and TRBJ2-7; D call uncertain. CDR3 length: 12 amino acids. CDR1 DFQATT and CDR2 SNEGSKA come from the germline V gene (reference sequence). V dropped 1 base and J dropped 0 bases, with 4 bases sitting between them. The CDR3 region has the DNA TGCAGTGCTAGAGGGGACTCCTACGAGCAGTACTTC. It codes for CSARGDSYEQYF.

This chain uses TRBV5-6 with TRBJ2-1, with TRBD1 matching over 11 bases. Germline V gives CDR1 SGHDT, CDR2 YYEEEE. The CDR3 totals 12 residues. The V gene end was trimmed by 3 bases and the J gene end by 13 bases; junction bases not matched to a gene: 3. CDR3 sequence: CASSYGTGGQFF. DNA of the CDR3: TGTGCCAGCAGCTACGGGACAGGGGGACAGTTCTTC. The whole variable domain, remainder taken from reference TRBV5-6 and TRBJ2-1, is DAGVTQSPTHLIKTRGQQVTLRCSPKSGHDTVSWYQQALGQGPQFIFQYYEEEERQRGNFPDRFSGHQFPNYSSELNVNALLLGDSALYLCASSYGTGGQFFGPGTRLTVL.

Sample share makes this clonotype medium-sized (0.01 to 0.1%). The chain joins TRBV7-2 to TRBJ2-3; TRBD2 matches 9 bases. This CDR3 contains 15 residues. The germline CDR1 and CDR2 sequences are SGHTA and FQGNSA. Trimming removed 4 bases from V and 7 bases from J; junction bases left unmatched: 9. DNA of the CDR3: TGTGCCAGCAGCTCCGAGAGCGGGAGGTTTAATACGCAGTATTTT. Translating gives CASSSESGRFNTQYF.

The genes are TRBV11-2 and TRBJ2-3; the D gene is possibly TRBD2 (8 bases). Germline CDR1 SGHAT, CDR2 FQNNGV. This CDR3 region has 16 residues. V shed 5 bases and J shed 2 bases, with 17 bases lying between them. The CDR3 nucleotides are TGTGCCAGCAGCCAGGGGGTAGCGGGGAACACAGATACGCAGTATTTT. It specifies CASSQGVAGNTDTQYF.

The chain recombines TRBV12-3 or TRBV12-4 with TRBJ2-3; D is unclear. Trimming stripped 1 base from V and 8 bases from J, with 4 bases between. The CDR3 loop spans 11 amino acids. CDR3 in amino acids: CASSLEGTQYF. DNA for the CDR3: TGTGCCAGCAGTTTAGAGGGTACGCAGTATTTT.

The chain is built from TRBV4-3 and TRBJ2-1; D uncertain. Germline V gene data show CDR1 as LGHNA and CDR2 as YSLEER. Deletions cut 0 bases from V and 8 bases from J, with 17 bases between. The CDR3 totals 16 residues. This CDR3 reads CASSQDLTLPEDEQFF. CDR3 coding DNA: TGCGCCAGCAGCCAAGATCTGACACTACCCGAAGATGAGCAGTTCTTC.

The V call is TRBV25-1, the J call TRBJ2-5; D not certain. V was cut by 2 bases and J by 2 bases, with 9 bases left in between. The CDR3 contains 14 residues. Germline assignment: CDR1 MGHDK and CDR2 SYGVNS. The CDR3 region has the DNA TGTGCCAGCAGTGAAGTTGGCTATCAAGAGACCCAGTACTTC. This gives the protein CASSEVGYQETQYF.

To note about this clonotype: A clone one base away is much larger, so this may be a read error. The chain carries TRBV7-3 and TRBJ2-1; 7 bases fit TRBD1. Germline V gene data show CDR1 as SGHTA and CDR2 as FQGTGA. The CDR3 totals 15 residues. CDR3 in amino acids: CACSSRQGMGNEQFF. The CDR3 DNA reads as TGTGCCTGCAGCTCGAGACAGGGTATGGGCAATGAGCAGTTCTTC.

A remark on this clonotype: At one end, the junction sequence differs from germline, possibly due to a read error. The chain joins TRBV6-1 to TRBJ1-2, with D hard to call. CDR1 is MNHNS, CDR2 SASEGT, per germline. The CDR3 consists of 12 residues. CDR3 sequence (DNA): TGTGCCACAACACTCACTAACTATGGCTACACCTTT. Translation: CATTLTNYGYTF.

The V and J genes are TRBV7-6 and TRBJ2-1, with 7 bases matching TRBD2. This CDR3 has 13 amino acids. V shed 1 base and J 13 bases; nucleotides not matched to a gene: 7. Germline V gene lookup returns CDR1 SGHVS and CDR2 FNYEAQ. The CDR3 spells CASSLGAGREQFF. The DNA of the CDR3 is TGTGCCAGCAGCTTAGGGGCGGGGAGGGAACAGTTCTTC.

The V and J genes are TRBV2 and TRBJ2-2; 7 bases fit TRBD2. CDR1 and CDR2 from the germline V gene are SNHLY and FYNNEI. The V and J ends lost 6 bases and 7 bases, in that order; junction bases with no gene match: 5. This CDR3 is built from 13 residues. The CDR3 nucleotides are TGTGCCAGCAGCCAGACTAGCATCGGGGAGCTGTTTTTT. Its translation is CASSQTSIGELFF.

This sequence joins TRBV12-3 or TRBV12-4 and TRBJ2-1, with D tentatively TRBD2 (5 bases). The CDR3 sequence is 15 residues long. The V and J ends lost 5 bases and 7 bases respectively, with 18 bases between them. The CDR3 nucleotides read TGTGCCAGCAGTCGCCGGGCGGGCCGGCCGAATGAGCAGTTCTTC. Translated, it gives CASSRRAGRPNEQFF.